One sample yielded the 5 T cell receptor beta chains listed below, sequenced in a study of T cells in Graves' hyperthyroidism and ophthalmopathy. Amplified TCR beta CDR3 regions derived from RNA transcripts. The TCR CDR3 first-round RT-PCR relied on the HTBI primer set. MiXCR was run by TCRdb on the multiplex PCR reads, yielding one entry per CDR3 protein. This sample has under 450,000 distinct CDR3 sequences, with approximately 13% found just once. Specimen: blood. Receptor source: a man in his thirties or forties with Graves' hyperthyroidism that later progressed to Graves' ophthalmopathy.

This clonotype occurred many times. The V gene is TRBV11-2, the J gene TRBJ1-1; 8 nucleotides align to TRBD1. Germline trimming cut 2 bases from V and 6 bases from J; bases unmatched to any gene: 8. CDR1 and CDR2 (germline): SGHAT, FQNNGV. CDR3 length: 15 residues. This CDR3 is CASSLHRQGAAEAFF. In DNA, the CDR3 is TGTGCCAGCAGCTTACACAGGCAGGGGGCCGCTGAAGCTTTCTTT.

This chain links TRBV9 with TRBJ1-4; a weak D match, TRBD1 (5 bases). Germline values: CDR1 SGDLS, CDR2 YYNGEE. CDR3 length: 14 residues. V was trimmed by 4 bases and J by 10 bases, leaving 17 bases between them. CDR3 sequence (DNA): TGTGCCAGCAGCATAGGGACCGCCCGGGGAAAACTGTTTTTT. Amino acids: CASSIGTARGKLFF.

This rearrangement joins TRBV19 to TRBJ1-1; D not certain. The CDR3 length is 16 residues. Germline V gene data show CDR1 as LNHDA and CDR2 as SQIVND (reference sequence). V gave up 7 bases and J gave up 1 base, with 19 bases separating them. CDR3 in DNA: TGTGCCAGTATTAATCCACGAATTTGGGGGAACACTGAAGCTTTCTTT. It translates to CASINPRIWGNTEAFF.

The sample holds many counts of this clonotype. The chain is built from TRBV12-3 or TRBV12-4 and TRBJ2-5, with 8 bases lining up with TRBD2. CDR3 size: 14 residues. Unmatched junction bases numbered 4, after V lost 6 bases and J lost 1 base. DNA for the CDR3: TGTGCCAGCAGCCTAACTAGCGGCCAAGAGACCCAGTACTTC. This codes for CASSLTSGQETQYF.

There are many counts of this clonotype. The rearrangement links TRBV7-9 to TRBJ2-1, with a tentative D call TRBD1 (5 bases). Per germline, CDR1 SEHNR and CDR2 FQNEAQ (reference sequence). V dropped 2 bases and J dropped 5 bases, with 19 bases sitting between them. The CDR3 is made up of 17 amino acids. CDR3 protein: CASSLPPGRVRNNEQFF. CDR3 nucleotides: TGTGCCAGCAGCTTACCACCGGGCAGGGTAAGAAACAATGAGCAGTTCTTC.